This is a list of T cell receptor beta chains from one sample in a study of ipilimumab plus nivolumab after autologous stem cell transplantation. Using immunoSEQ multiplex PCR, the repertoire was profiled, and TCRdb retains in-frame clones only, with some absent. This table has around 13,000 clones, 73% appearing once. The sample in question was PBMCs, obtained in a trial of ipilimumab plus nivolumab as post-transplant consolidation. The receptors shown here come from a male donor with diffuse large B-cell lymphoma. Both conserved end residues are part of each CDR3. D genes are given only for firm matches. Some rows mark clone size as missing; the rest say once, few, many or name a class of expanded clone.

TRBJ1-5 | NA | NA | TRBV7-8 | CASSLVVGSNQPQHF | TGTGCCAGCAGCTTAGTGGTAGGAAGCAATCAGCCCCAGCATTTT
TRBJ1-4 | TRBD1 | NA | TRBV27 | CASSPYRGSTNEKLFF | TGTGCCAGCAGTCCCTACAGGGGATCTACTAATGAAAAACTGTTTTTT
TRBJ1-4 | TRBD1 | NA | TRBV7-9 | CASSLGQGNEKLFF | TGTGCCAGCAGCTTAGGACAGGGGAATGAAAAACTGTTTTTT
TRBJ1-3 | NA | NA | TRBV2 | CASSDGQSSGNTIYF | TGTGCCAGCAGTGACGGACAGAGCTCTGGAAACACCATATATTTT
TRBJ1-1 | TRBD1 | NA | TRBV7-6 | CASSLRRQGSPEAFF | TGTGCCAGCAGCTTAAGGAGACAGGGATCCCCTGAAGCTTTCTTT
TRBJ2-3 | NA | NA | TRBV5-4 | CASSLRSFTDTQYF | TGTGCCAGCAGCTTGAGGAGTTTCACAGATACGCAGTATTTT
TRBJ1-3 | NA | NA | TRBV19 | CASSTGNGNTIYF | TGTGCCAGTAGTACGGGGAACGGAAACACCATATATTTT
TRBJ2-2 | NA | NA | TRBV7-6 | CASSRQAGELFF | TGTGCCAGCAGCCGACAGGCCGGGGAGCTGTTTTTT
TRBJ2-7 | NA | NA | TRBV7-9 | CASSSPGAVREQYF | TGTGCCAGCAGCTCCCCGGGGGCAGTTCGCGAGCAGTACTTC
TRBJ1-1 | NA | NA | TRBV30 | CAWSDGVSTEAFF | TGTGCCTGGTCGGACGGGGTCAGCACTGAAGCTTTCTTT
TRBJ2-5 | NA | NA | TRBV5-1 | CASSAEGTTRETQYF | TGCGCCAGCAGCGCTGAAGGGACAACGAGGGAGACCCAGTACTTC
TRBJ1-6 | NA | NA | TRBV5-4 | CASSSRDTNSPLHF | TGTGCCAGCAGCTCCCGGGACACAAATTCACCCCTCCACTTT
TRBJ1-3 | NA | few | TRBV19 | CASSKETSGNTIYF | TGTGCCAGCTCTAAGGAGACCTCTGGAAACACCATATATTTT
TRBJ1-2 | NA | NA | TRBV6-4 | CASRGATSGGNYGYTF | TGTGCCAGCAGAGGCGCTACGTCTGGAGGGAACTATGGCTACACCTTC
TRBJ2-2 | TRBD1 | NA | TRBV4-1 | CASGETGSRTGELFF | TGCGCCAGCGGAGAGACAGGGTCTAGGACCGGGGAGCTGTTTTTT
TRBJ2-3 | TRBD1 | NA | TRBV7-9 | CASSLGQSTDTQYF | TGTGCCAGCAGCTTGGGACAGTCCACAGATACGCAGTATTTT
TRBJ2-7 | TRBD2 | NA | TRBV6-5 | CASSPLAGVSYEQYF | TGTGCCAGCAGCCCCCTAGCGGGGGTTTCCTACGAGCAGTACTTC
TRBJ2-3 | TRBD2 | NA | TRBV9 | CASSDSGASTDTQYF | TGTGCCAGCAGCGATAGCGGGGCTAGCACAGATACGCAGTATTTT
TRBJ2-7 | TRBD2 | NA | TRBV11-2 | CASSLGSSGIYEQYF | TGTGCCAGCAGCTTAGGGTCTAGCGGGATCTACGAGCAGTACTTC
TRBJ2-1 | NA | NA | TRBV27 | CASGLLERVSEQFF | TGTGCCAGCGGACTACTAGAAAGAGTCTCTGAGCAGTTCTTC
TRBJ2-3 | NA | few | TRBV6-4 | CASSDSSGYTDTQYF | TGTGCCAGCAGTGACTCTAGCGGATACACAGATACGCAGTATTTT
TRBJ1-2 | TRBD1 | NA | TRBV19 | CASSQGMDRVRGYTF | TGTGCCAGTAGCCAAGGGATGGACAGGGTTAGGGGCTACACCTTC
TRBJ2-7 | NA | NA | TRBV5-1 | CASSLGRQAPYEQYF | TGCGCCAGCAGCTTGGGCCGGCAGGCACCCTACGAGCAGTACTTC
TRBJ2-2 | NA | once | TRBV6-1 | CASSENTSGELFF | TGTGCCAGCAGTGAAAATACTAGCGGGGAGCTGTTTTTT
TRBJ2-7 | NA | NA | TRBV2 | CASGPGPTYEQYF | TGTGCCAGCGGACCGGGGCCGACCTACGAGCAGTACTTC
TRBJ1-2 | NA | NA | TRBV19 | CASSISRQGDYGYTF | TGTGCCAGTAGTATTTCAAGGCAGGGCGACTATGGCTACACCTTC
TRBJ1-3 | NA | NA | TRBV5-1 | CASSLDGGSGNTIYF | TGCGCCAGCAGCTTGGATGGGGGCTCTGGAAACACCATATATTTT
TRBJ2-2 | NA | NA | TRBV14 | CASSQVRGGTGELFF | TGTGCCAGCAGCCAAGTCCGAGGGGGCACCGGGGAGCTGTTTTTT
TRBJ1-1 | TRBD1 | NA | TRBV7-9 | CASSRRYRGLGMNTEAFF | TGTGCCAGCAGCCGACGATACAGGGGCTTGGGGATGAACACTGAAGCTTTCTTT
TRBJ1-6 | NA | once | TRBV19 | CASKKGEPVTGPLHF | TGTGCCAGTAAAAAAGGGGAGCCAGTCACCGGTCCCCTCCACTTT
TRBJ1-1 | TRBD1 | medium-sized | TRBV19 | CASSISGGSAFF | TGTGCCAGTAGTATATCAGGGGGCAGTGCTTTCTTT
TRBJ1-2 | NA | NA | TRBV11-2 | CASSLNPPGYTF | TGTGCCAGCAGCTTAAACCCCCCCGGCTACACCTTC
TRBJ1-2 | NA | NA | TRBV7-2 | CASSLAPDYGYTF | TGTGCCAGCAGCTTAGCCCCAGACTATGGCTACACCTTC
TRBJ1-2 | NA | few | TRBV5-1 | CATKGLGTYGYTF | TGCGCCACCAAGGGATTGGGGACCTATGGCTACACCTTC
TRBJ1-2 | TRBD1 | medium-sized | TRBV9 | CASGRGFDGYTF | TGTGCCAGCGGCAGGGGGTTTGATGGCTACACCTTC
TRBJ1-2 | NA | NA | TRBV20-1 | CSASPRYGYTF | TGCAGTGCTAGTCCCCGCTATGGCTACACCTTC
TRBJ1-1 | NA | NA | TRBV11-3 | CASSPRPGDPEAFF | TGTGCCAGCAGCCCCCGCCCCGGAGACCCTGAAGCTTTCTTT
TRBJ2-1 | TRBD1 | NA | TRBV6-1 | CASRVDRGANEQFF | TGTGCCAGCAGAGTGGACAGGGGTGCGAATGAGCAGTTCTTC
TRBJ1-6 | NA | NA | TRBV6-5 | CASSYGGSYSPLHF | TGTGCCAGCAGTTACGGGGGGAGTTATTCACCCCTCCACTTT
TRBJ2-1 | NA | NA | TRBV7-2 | CASSLVGEQFF | TGTGCCAGCAGCCTAGTAGGTGAGCAGTTCTTC
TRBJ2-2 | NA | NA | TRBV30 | CAWRGEGNTGELFF | TGTGCCTGGAGAGGGGAAGGGAACACCGGGGAGCTGTTTTTT
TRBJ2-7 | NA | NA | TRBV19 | CASSRSWSYEQYF | TGTGCCAGTAGCCGATCATGGTCCTACGAGCAGTACTTC
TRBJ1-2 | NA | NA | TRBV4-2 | CASSQDTHSGYTF | TGTGCCAGCAGCCAAGATACACATAGTGGCTACACCTTC
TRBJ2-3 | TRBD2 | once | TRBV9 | CASSVDTSGLTDTQYF | TGTGCCAGCAGCGTAGATACTAGCGGGCTCACAGATACGCAGTATTTT
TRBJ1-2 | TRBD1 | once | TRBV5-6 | CASSAGGLTYYGYTF | TGTGCCAGCTCGGCAGGGGGCCTCACCTACTATGGCTACACCTTC
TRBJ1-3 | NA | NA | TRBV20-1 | CSVAGNTIYF | TGCAGTGTAGCCGGAAACACCATATATTTT
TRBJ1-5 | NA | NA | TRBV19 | CASSIDRDNQPQHF | TGTGCCAGTAGTATTGATAGGGACAATCAGCCCCAGCATTTT
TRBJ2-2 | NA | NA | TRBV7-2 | CASSTGSDTGELFF | TGTGCCAGCAGCACGGGGTCGGACACCGGGGAGCTGTTTTTT
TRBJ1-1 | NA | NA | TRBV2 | CASEPWGTLTEAFF | TGTGCCAGCGAGCCATGGGGGACCCTCACTGAAGCTTTCTTT
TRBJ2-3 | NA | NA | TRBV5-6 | CASSLDRLVPTDTQYF | TGTGCCAGCAGCTTGGATCGACTCGTCCCCACAGATACGCAGTATTTT
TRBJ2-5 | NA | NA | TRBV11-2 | CASSLVPATSREETQYF | TGTGCCAGCAGCTTAGTCCCAGCGACTTCGCGGGAAGAGACCCAGTACTTC